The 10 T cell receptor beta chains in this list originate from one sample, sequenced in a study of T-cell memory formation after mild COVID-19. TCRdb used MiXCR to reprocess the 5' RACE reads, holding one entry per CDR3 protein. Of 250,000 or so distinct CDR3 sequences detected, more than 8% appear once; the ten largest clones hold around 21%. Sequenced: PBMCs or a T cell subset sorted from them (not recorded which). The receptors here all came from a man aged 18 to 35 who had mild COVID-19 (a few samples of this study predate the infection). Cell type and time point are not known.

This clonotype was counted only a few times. The CDR3 here is CASSTYSNQPQHF. The CDR3 DNA sequence: TGTGCCAGCAGCACCTACAGCAATCAGCCCCAGCATTTT. The chain combines TRBV4-2 with TRBJ1-5; the D is unclear. CDR1 LGHNA and CDR2 YNFKEQ come from the germline V gene. Trimming removed 5 bases at V and 1 base at J, with 6 bases between. The CDR3 contains 13 residues.

CDR3 sequence: CASSLISPSGLSYEQYV. The CDR3 coding sequence is TGCGCCAGCAGCCTAATCAGCCCTAGCGGGCTCTCCTACGAGCAGTACGTC. V is TRBV4-3 and J is TRBJ2-7; 8 positions match TRBD2. The CDR3 length is 17 residues. CDR1 LGHNA and CDR2 YSLEER come from the germline V gene. Losses at the gene ends were 4 bases for V and 0 bases for J; bases not matched to a gene: 11.

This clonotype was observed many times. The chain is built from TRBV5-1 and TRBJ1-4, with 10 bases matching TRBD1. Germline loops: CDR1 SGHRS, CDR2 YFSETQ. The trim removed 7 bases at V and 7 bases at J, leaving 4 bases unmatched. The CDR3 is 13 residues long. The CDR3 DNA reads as TGCGCCAGCGGACAGGGGGACAGTGAAAAACTGTTTTTT. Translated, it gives CASGQGDSEKLFF.

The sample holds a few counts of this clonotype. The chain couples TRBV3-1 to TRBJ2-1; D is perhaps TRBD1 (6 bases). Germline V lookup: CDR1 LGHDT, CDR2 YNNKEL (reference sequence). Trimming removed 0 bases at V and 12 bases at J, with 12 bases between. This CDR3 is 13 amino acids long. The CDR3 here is CASSQEGATRQFF. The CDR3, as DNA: TGTGCCAGCAGCCAAGAGGGGGCGACTCGGCAGTTCTTC.

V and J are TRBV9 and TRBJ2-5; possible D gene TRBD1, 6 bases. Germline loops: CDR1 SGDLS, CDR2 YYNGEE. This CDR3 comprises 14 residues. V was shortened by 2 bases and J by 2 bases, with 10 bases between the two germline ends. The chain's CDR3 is CASSVWDNQETQYF. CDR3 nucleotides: TGTGCCAGCAGCGTTTGGGACAATCAAGAGACCCAGTACTTC.

The CDR3 reads CASSLAPKDGEAFF. DNA for the CDR3: TGTGCCAGCAGCTTAGCCCCCAAGGATGGTGAAGCTTTCTTT. The chain couples TRBV7-9 to TRBJ1-1; D is ambiguous. V lost 0 bases and J lost 7, with 12 bases in between. Looked up from germline, CDR1 is SEHNR and CDR2 is FQNEAQ (reference sequence). The CDR3 consists of 14 residues. Full variable domain (rest looked up from reference TRBV7-9 and TRBJ1-1): DTGVSQNPRHKITKRGQNVTFRCDPISEHNRLYWYRQTLGQGPEFLTYFQNEAQLEKSRLLSDRFSAERPKGSFSTLEIQRTEQGDSAMYLCASSLAPKDGEAFFGQGTRLTVV.

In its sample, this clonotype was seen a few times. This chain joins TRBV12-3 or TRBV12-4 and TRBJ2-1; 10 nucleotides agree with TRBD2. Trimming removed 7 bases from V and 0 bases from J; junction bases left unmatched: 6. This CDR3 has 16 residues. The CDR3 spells CASTASGGTSYNEQFF. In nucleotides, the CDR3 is TGTGCCAGCACGGCTAGCGGGGGTACCTCCTACAATGAGCAGTTCTTC.

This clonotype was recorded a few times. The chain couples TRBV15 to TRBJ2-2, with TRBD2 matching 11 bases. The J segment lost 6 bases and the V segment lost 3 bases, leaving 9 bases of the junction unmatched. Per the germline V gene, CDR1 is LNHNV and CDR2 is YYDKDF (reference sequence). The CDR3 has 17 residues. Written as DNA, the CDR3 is TGTGCCACCAGCAGTCTCGGAGGACTAGCGGGTGCCGGGGAGCTGTTTTTT. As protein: CATSSLGGLAGAGELFF.

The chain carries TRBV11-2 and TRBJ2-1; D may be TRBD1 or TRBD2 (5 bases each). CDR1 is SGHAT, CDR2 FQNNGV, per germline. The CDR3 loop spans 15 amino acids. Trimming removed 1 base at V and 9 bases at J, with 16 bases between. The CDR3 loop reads CASSLGDVGVAEQFF. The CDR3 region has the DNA TGTGCCAGCAGCTTAGGGGACGTCGGGGTTGCTGAGCAGTTCTTC.

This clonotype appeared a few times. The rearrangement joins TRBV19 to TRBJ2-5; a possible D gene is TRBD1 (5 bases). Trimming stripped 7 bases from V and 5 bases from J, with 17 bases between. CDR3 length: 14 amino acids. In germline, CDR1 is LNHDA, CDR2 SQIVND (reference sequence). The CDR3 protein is CASTLGDRWETQYF. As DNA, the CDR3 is TGTGCCAGTACGTTAGGGGATCGTTGGGAGACCCAGTACTTC. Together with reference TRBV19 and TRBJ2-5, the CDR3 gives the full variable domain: DGGITQSPKYLFRKEGQNVTLSCEQNLNHDAMYWYRQDPGQGLRLIYYSQIVNDFQKGDIAEGYSVSREKKESFPLTVTSAQKNPTAFYLCASTLGDRWETQYFGPGTRLLVL.